These 11 T cell receptor beta chains were sequenced from one sample in a study of blood T cell repertoires in COVID-19. TCRdb's table, derived via immunoSEQ multiplex PCR, lists solely in-frame clones and lacks some. The table has about 200,000 clones, 85% seen once. Sequencing was done on a sample of PBMCs or T cells enriched from blood (not recorded which). The receptors originated from a man aged 35 to 55 who had recovered from COVID-19.

The DNA of the CDR3 is TGCGCCAGCAGCCAAGGACAGGGAACCTACAATGAGCAGTTCTTC. It codes for CASSQGQGTYNEQFF. The chain combines TRBV4-1 with TRBJ2-1, with 7 bases that match TRBD1. V dropped 1 base and J dropped 2; count of bases not matched to a gene: 2. The CDR3 has 15 residues. Germline CDR1 and CDR2: MGHRA and YSYEKL.

This clone came up once. The J gene is TRBJ1-6, the V gene TRBV19; the match to TRBD1 covers 9 bases. The CDR3 loop spans 14 amino acids. Germline values: CDR1 LNHDA, CDR2 SQIVND (reference sequence). The V gene end was trimmed by 6 bases and the J gene end by 7 bases; junction bases not matched to a gene: 4. The CDR3 DNA is TGTGCCAGTAGCCGGGACAGGGACAATTCACCCCTCCACTTT. The encoded protein is CASSRDRDNSPLHF.

The genes are TRBV5-6 and TRBJ2-7; a possible D gene is TRBD1 (6 bases). Trimming took off 4 bases at V and 3 bases at J, with 17 bases between the two ends. CDR3 size: 15 residues. Germline V gene lookup returns CDR1 SGHDT and CDR2 YYEEEE. The CDR3 region has the DNA TGTGCCAGCAGCCCAGGGGCCGCAAGCAGCTACGAGCAGTACTTC. Translating gives CASSPGAASSYEQYF. The full variable domain, rest sourced from reference TRBV5-6 and TRBJ2-7, is DAGVTQSPTHLIKTRGQQVTLRCSPKSGHDTVSWYQQALGQGPQFIFQYYEEEERQRGNFPDRFSGHQFPNYSSELNVNALLLGDSALYLCASSPGAASSYEQYFGPGTRLTVT.

This rearrangement joins TRBV25-1 to TRBJ2-7, with 9 bases aligning to TRBD1. The J segment lost 5 bases and the V segment lost 6 bases, leaving 8 bases of the junction unmatched. Germline V gene lookup returns CDR1 MGHDK and CDR2 SYGVNS. The CDR3 extends over 14 amino acids. CDR3 DNA: TGTGCCAGCAGACCCCGGGACAGGGTGCACGAGCAGTACTTC. Residues: CASRPRDRVHEQYF.

The gene calls are TRBV3-1 (or the pseudogene TRBV3-2) and TRBJ2-4; 9 nucleotides agree with TRBD1. The CDR3 covers 16 residues. V gave up 0 bases and J gave up 5 bases; unmatched junction bases: 5. Germline CDR1 is LGHDT and CDR2 is YNNKEL (reference sequence). CDR3 residues: CASSQETGGWENIQYF. The CDR3 nucleotides are TGTGCCAGCAGCCAAGAGACAGGGGGTTGGGAAAACATTCAGTACTTC.

The chain recombines TRBV5-4 with TRBJ2-4; 9 nucleotides agree with TRBD1. CDR1 and CDR2 (germline): SGHNT, YYREEE (reference sequence). J was trimmed by 9 bases and V by 7 bases; bases with no gene match: 8. CDR3 length: 13 residues. The CDR3 is CASGPDRGSIQYF. The CDR3, as DNA: TGTGCCAGCGGACCCGACAGGGGGAGCATTCAGTACTTC. Full variable domain (outside the CDR3, taken from reference TRBV5-4 and TRBJ2-4): ETGVTQSPTHLIKTRGQQVTLRCSSQSGHNTVSWYQQALGQGPQFIFQYYREEENGRGNFPPRFSGLQFPNYSSELNVNALELDDSALYLCASGPDRGSIQYFGAGTRLSVL.

The genes are TRBV28 and TRBJ1-5, with TRBD1 matching 9 bases. Losses at the gene ends were 5 bases for V and 3 bases for J; bases not matched to a gene: 5. The CDR3 runs 15 residues. Germline V lookup: CDR1 MDHEN, CDR2 SYDVKM. The CDR3 is CASSEQGALNQPQHF. The CDR3 DNA is TGTGCCAGCAGTGAACAGGGGGCGCTCAATCAGCCCCAGCATTTT.

The count of this clone is one. The chain is built from TRBV30 and TRBJ2-7; 10 nucleotides match TRBD2. Trimming removed 6 bases from V and 2 bases from J; junction bases left unmatched: 16. The CDR3 is 17 amino acids. Germline lookup yields CDR1 GTSNPN and CDR2 SVGIG (reference sequence). DNA for the CDR3: TGTGCCTGCACAGCGGGAGGGCCGCCTTTGAGTGCCTACGAGCAGTACTTC. This gives the protein CACTAGGPPLSAYEQYF. The full variable domain, in which reference TRBV30 and TRBJ2-7 provide the parts outside the CDR3, is SQTIHQWPATLVQPVGSPLSLECTVEGTSNPNLYWYRQAAGRGLQLLFYSVGIGQISSEVPQNLSASRPQDRQFILSSKKLLLSDSGFYLCACTAGGPPLSAYEQYFGPGTRLTVT.

Concerning this clone itself: The sample carries other DNA sequences with the same CDR3. The rearrangement links TRBV4-1 to TRBJ2-2; D gene uncertain. Germline lookup yields CDR1 MGHRA and CDR2 YSYEKL. The germline V and J ends were trimmed by 1 base and 5 bases, with 8 bases remaining between them. CDR3 size: 14 residues. The CDR3 is CASSQVGGTGELFF. DNA of the CDR3: TGCGCCAGCAGCCAAGTCGGCGGAACCGGGGAGCTGTTTTTT.

This chain uses TRBV7-3 with TRBJ2-5; 10 positions match TRBD2. CDR1 is SGHTA, CDR2 FQGTGA, per germline. After removal of 0 bases from V and 12 bases from J, the junction contained 4 bases not matched to a gene. CDR3 length equals 13 residues. The CDR3 sequence: CASSLTALAGKYF. The CDR3 region has the DNA TGTGCCAGCAGCTTAACGGCACTAGCGGGAAAGTACTTC.

V usage is TRBV11-3 and J usage is TRBJ2-7; 7 nucleotides line up with TRBD2. V was clipped by 1 base and J by 4 bases; unmatched bases: 7. From germline, CDR1 is SGHNT and CDR2 YENEEA. This CDR3 has 15 residues. The CDR3 region is CASSLAGGGVYEQYF. The CDR3, as DNA: TGTGCCAGCAGCTTAGCCGGGGGAGGGGTTTACGAGCAGTACTTC. Filled out from reference TRBV11-3 and TRBJ2-7, the complete variable domain reads EAGVVQSPRYKIIEKKQPVAFWCNPISGHNTLYWYLQNLGQGPELLIRYENEEAVDDSQLPKDRFSAERLKGVDSTLKIQPAELGDSAVYLCASSLAGGGVYEQYFGPGTRLTVT.